This T cell receptor beta chain was identified during a study of blood T cell repertoires in COVID-19. Study details: There were acute and convalescent COVID-19 samples, and they came from the United States, Italy and Spain. PBMCs, B-cell-depleted T cells, or T cells provided the cDNA or gDNA that made up the material.

V lost 4 bases to trimming and J lost 5 bases; unmatched junction nucleotides: 16. The CDR3 runs to 19 residues. Looked up from germline, CDR1 is SGDLS and CDR2 is YYNGEE. The authors' processing: Amplification from reference gene primers served as the basis for estimated nucleated cell counts. Sequencing was performed with immunoSEQ multiplex PCR; in TCRdb, only in-frame clones are kept and a portion is missing. For V, J and clone size, that table is used; D and trimming come from the DNA. The table includes over 150,000 clones, about 80% detected once. What was sequenced was peripheral blood. This sequence originates from a human donor with acute or convalescent COVID-19. The donor label of this sample is uncertain. The chain links TRBV9 to TRBJ2-1; 12 nucleotides match TRBD2. The CDR3 is CASSPSGLAGTIGNNEQFF. CDR3 sequence (DNA): TGTGCCAGCAGCCCGAGTGGACTAGCGGGAACCATTGGGAACAATGAGCAGTTCTTC.